One sample yielded the 21 T cell receptor beta chains listed below, sequenced in a study of T cell responses to AZD1222 COVID-19 vaccine. TCRdb's table, derived via immunoSEQ multiplex PCR, lists solely in-frame clones and lacks some. The sample consists of around 120,000 clones, about 92% of them appearing once. The sample consisted of peripheral blood, taken 28 days after the second AZD1222 dose. These receptors came from an adult who received the AZD1222 COVID-19 vaccine.

The rearrangement uses TRBV11-2 and TRBJ2-1; 7 bases agree with TRBD1. Unmatched junction bases numbered 13, after V lost 4 bases and J lost 4 bases. Germline assignment: CDR1 SGHAT and CDR2 FQNNGV. The CDR3 runs 17 residues. The DNA for the CDR3 is TGTGCCAGCAGCTCTCGTAGGGGACAGCCAGTTTACAATGAGCAGTTCTTC. Its protein product is CASSSRRGQPVYNEQFF.

This clone was detected only once. The chain carries TRBV2 and TRBJ2-1; TRBD1 matches at 9 bases. Germline CDR1 SNHLY, CDR2 FYNNEI. The CDR3 consists of 13 residues. J lost 16 bases, V lost 4 bases, and 11 bases had no gene match. The DNA for the CDR3 is TGTGCCAGCAGTGGGCTGGCGGGACAGGGTGGATTCTTC. This codes for CASSGLAGQGGFF.

This chain links TRBV11-1 with TRBJ2-1, with D possibly TRBD2 on 5 matching bases. The germline V gene encodes CDR1 SGHAT and CDR2 FQDESV (reference sequence). The V and J ends lost 5 bases and 10 bases respectively, with 9 bases between them. There are 11 residues in the CDR3. As DNA, the CDR3 is TGTGCCAGCAGCGCGGGTTCAGAGCAGTTCTTC. It specifies CASSAGSEQFF.

The CDR3 here is CASSQRDRGAYEQYF. DNA for the CDR3: TGCGCCAGCAGCCAGCGGGACAGGGGGGCCTACGAGCAGTACTTC. The chain recombines TRBV4-1 with TRBJ2-7; the match to TRBD1 covers 11 bases. V was pared by 3 bases and J by 2 bases, with 3 bases of the junction left unmatched. The CDR3 contains 15 residues. Germline CDR1 MGHRA, CDR2 YSYEKL.

The chain combines TRBV19 with TRBJ2-1; possibly TRBD1 for D (7 bases). Between the trimmed V and J ends, which lost 3 bases and 7 bases, there was a span of 13 bases. The CDR3 runs 14 residues. CDR1 is LNHDA and CDR2 is SQIVND in the germline V gene (reference sequence). The CDR3 DNA is TGTGCCAGTAGTATCGCGGGGACAGCTAATGAGCAGTTCTTC. Its protein is CASSIAGTANEQFF.

DNA of the CDR3: TGTGCCAGCTTCTCGGCAGCTCAAGAGACCCAGTACTTC. This translates into CASFSAAQETQYF. The chain combines TRBV7-8 with TRBJ2-5; no firm D call. The V gene lost 8 bases and the J gene lost 2 bases, with 12 bases spanning the gap. CDR1 is SGHVS, CDR2 FQNEAQ, per germline. The CDR3 sequence is 13 residues long.

The CDR3 spells CASSPMSSQGGVNIQYF. In nucleotides, the CDR3 is TGTGCCAGCAGCCCGATGAGCTCCCAGGGAGGTGTAAACATTCAGTACTTC. The chain uses TRBV7-9 and TRBJ2-4; a weak D match, TRBD2 (6 bases). Germline CDR1 reads SEHNR; CDR2 reads FQNEAQ (reference sequence). The CDR3 length is 17 residues. V shed 5 bases and J shed 6 bases, with 23 bases lying between them.

The V gene is TRBV18, the J gene TRBJ2-1; D unclear. V lost 3 bases to trimming and J lost 9 bases, with 6 bases between them. The CDR3 is made up of 11 amino acids. Per the germline V gene, CDR1 is KGHSH and CDR2 is LQKENI. CDR3 in DNA: TGTGCCAGCTCACCCCTCGGTGAGCAGTTCTTC. As protein: CASSPLGEQFF.

The chain is built from TRBV18 and TRBJ2-7; D is undetermined. This CDR3 is built from 12 residues. Germline lookup yields CDR1 KGHSH and CDR2 LQKENI. Trimming took off 0 bases at V and 9 bases at J, with 9 bases between the two ends. The CDR3 here is CASSPPVGTQYF. The DNA for the CDR3 is TGTGCCAGCTCACCACCGGTGGGTACGCAGTACTTC.

This chain joins TRBV6-1 and TRBJ2-5; D gene ambiguous. The CDR3 loop spans 14 amino acids. Germline lookup yields CDR1 MNHNS and CDR2 SASEGT. Trimming pared 8 bases from V and 2 bases from J, leaving 15 bases between. The CDR3 here is CASQPSGPQETQYF. The CDR3 DNA is TGTGCCAGCCAACCCTCCGGACCACAAGAGACCCAGTACTTC.

This clone showed up just once. The chain has TRBV27 and TRBJ1-2; D uncertain. In germline, CDR1 is MNHEY, CDR2 SMNVEV (reference sequence). V lost 6 bases to trimming and J lost 3 bases, with 20 bases between them. This CDR3 has 16 residues. The chain's CDR3 is CASSLFSPEGHYGYTF. DNA of the CDR3: TGTGCCAGCAGCCTGTTCAGCCCGGAAGGTCACTATGGCTACACCTTC.

The chain combines TRBV5-1 with TRBJ1-3, with D unclear. Between the trimmed V and J ends, which lost 4 bases and 4 bases, there was a span of 12 bases. Germline CDR1 reads SGHRS; CDR2 reads YFSETQ. The CDR3 loop spans 14 amino acids. The CDR3 bases are TGCGCCAGCAGCCTTTCCGTGTCGGGAAACACCATATATTTT. It codes for CASSLSVSGNTIYF.

The chain employs TRBV7-9 and TRBJ2-7, with D uncertain. The CDR3 is made up of 14 amino acids. The V gene's germline CDR1 is SEHNR and CDR2 FQNEAQ (reference sequence). The V gene lost 2 bases and the J gene lost 0 bases, with 8 bases spanning the gap. CDR3 in amino acids: CASSLTLDSYEQYF. The CDR3 region has the DNA TGTGCCAGCAGCTTAACCCTCGACTCCTACGAGCAGTACTTC. Using reference TRBV7-9 and TRBJ2-7 for the parts outside the CDR3, the full variable domain is DTGVSQNPRHKITKRGQNVTFRCDPISEHNRLYWYRQTLGQGPEFLTYFQNEAQLEKSRLLSDRFSAERPKGSFSTLEIQRTEQGDSAMYLCASSLTLDSYEQYFGPGTRLTVT.

This sequence joins TRBV12-3 or TRBV12-4 and TRBJ2-2; tentative D call: TRBD1 (5 bases). The CDR3 consists of 13 residues. With 4 bases removed from V and 9 bases from J, the gap between germline ends came to 12 bases. The CDR3 region is CASSSGHGRELFF. The CDR3 DNA is TGTGCCAGCAGTTCAGGGCATGGGAGGGAGCTGTTTTTT.

The chain has TRBV20-1 and TRBJ1-5; D is undetermined. Trimming removed 3 bases from V and 0 bases from J, with 12 bases in between. This CDR3 region has 15 residues. From germline, CDR1 is DFQATT and CDR2 SNEGSKA (reference sequence). CDR3 loop: CSASLQTASNQPQHF. CDR3 nucleotide sequence: TGCAGTGCTAGTTTACAGACTGCTAGCAATCAGCCCCAGCATTTT.

V is TRBV2 and J is TRBJ2-2; 7 positions match TRBD2. Germline CDR1 SNHLY, CDR2 FYNNEI. The junction had 10 bases not matched to a gene; V was cut back by 11 bases and J by 4 bases. This CDR3 spans 14 amino acids. In DNA form, the CDR3 reads TGTGCCTTAAGGCGGGGGACCGTCACCGGGGAGCTGTTTTTT. It codes for CALRRGTVTGELFF.

V gene TRBV2 combines with J gene TRBJ2-3; TRBD1 agrees at 10 bases. The CDR3 covers 15 residues. Germline lookup yields CDR1 SNHLY and CDR2 FYNNEI. Trimming at V came to 4 bases and at J to 3 bases, leaving 4 bases not matched to a gene. The CDR3 region is CASSGGQGVTDTQYF. The CDR3 coding sequence is TGTGCCAGCAGTGGTGGACAGGGGGTAACAGATACGCAGTATTTT.

CDR3 bases: TGTGCCAGCAGTTATCCGGGACAGGGATTTTACGAGCAGTACTTC. Protein product: CASSYPGQGFYEQYF. The chain has TRBV6-5 and TRBJ2-7; 9 bases line up with TRBD1. There are 15 residues in the CDR3. Germline V gives CDR1 MNHEY, CDR2 SVGAGI. Trimming at V came to 3 bases and at J to 4 bases, leaving 7 bases not matched to a gene.

This rearrangement joins TRBV11-2 to TRBJ2-7, with D perhaps TRBD1 or TRBD2 (5 bases each). CDR3 length: 16 residues. V lost 1 base and J 4 bases, leaving 17 bases between the germline ends. Germline V gene sequence: CDR1 SGHAT, CDR2 FQNNGV. Here the CDR3 reads CASSLVGRGRLYEQYF. The CDR3, as DNA: TGTGCCAGCAGCTTAGTGGGAAGGGGACGACTTTACGAGCAGTACTTC.

This chain connects TRBV28 to TRBJ1-1, with D possibly TRBD1 on 5 matching bases. This CDR3 comprises 14 residues. Trimming cost V 5 bases and J 4 bases, with 14 bases left between them. Per the germline V gene, CDR1 is MDHEN and CDR2 is SYDVKM. In DNA form, the CDR3 reads TGTGCCAGCAGTCCGACGGGGGGGGTCACTGAAGCTTTCTTT. It translates to CASSPTGGVTEAFF.

The chain joins TRBV27 to TRBJ2-7, with 9 nucleotides matching TRBD1. Germline lookup yields CDR1 MNHEY and CDR2 SMNVEV (reference sequence). After removal of 5 bases from V and 3 bases from J, the junction contained 20 bases not matched to a gene. CDR3 length equals 19 residues. CDR3 DNA: TGTGCCAGCAGTCCAAAGATGTTAACCGGGACAGGGAGGGTCTACGAGCAGTACTTC. Residues: CASSPKMLTGTGRVYEQYF.